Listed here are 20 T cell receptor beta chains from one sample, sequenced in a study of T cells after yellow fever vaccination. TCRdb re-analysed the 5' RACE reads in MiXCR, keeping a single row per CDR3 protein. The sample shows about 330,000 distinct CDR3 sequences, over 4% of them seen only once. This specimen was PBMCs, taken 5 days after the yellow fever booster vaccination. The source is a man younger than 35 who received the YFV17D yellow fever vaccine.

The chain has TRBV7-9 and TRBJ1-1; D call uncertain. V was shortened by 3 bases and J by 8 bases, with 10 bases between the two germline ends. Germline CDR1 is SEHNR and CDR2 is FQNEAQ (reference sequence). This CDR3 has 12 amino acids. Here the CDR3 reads CASSLSGPEAFF. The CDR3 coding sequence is TGTGCCAGCAGCTTGTCTGGGCCCGAAGCTTTCTTT.

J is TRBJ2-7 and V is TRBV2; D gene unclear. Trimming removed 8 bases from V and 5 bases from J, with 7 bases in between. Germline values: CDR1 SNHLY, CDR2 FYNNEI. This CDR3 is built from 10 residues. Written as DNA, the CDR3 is TGTGCCAGCTACCTAGACGAGCAGTACGTC. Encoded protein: CASYLDEQYV.

The DNA of the CDR3 is TGTGCCATCAGTGAGTTCCCGGGGCCGACCTATGGCTACACCTTC. It translates to CAISEFPGPTYGYTF. This chain links TRBV10-3 with TRBJ1-2, with D perhaps TRBD1 (5 bases). The V end was cut by 1 base, the J end by 4 bases, with 13 bases between. The CDR3 contains 15 residues. Germline loops: CDR1 ENHRY, CDR2 SYGVKD.

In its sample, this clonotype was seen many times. CDR3 protein: CASSLKYSGFGNTQYF. The CDR3 DNA follows: TGTGCCAGCAGCTTAAAATATTCGGGGTTCGGGAATACGCAGTATTTT. The genes are TRBV7-2 and TRBJ2-3; TRBD2 is a possible D gene (5 bases). Germline V gives CDR1 SGHTA, CDR2 FQGNSA. The CDR3 covers 16 residues. The germline V and J ends were trimmed by 2 bases and 7 bases, with 19 bases remaining between them.

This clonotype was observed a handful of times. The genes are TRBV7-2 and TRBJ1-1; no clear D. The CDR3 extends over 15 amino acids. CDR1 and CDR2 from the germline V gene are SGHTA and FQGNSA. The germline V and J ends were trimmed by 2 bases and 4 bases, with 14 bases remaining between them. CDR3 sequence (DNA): TGTGCCAGCAGCTTAAGTATGATGGTTGGCACTGAAGCTTTCTTT. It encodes CASSLSMMVGTEAFF.

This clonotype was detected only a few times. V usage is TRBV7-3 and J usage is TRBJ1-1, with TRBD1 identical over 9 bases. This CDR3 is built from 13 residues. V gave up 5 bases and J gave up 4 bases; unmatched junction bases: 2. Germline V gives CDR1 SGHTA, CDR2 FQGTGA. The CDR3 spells CASSATGGTEAFF. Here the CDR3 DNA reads TGTGCCAGCAGCGCGACAGGGGGCACTGAAGCTTTCTTT.

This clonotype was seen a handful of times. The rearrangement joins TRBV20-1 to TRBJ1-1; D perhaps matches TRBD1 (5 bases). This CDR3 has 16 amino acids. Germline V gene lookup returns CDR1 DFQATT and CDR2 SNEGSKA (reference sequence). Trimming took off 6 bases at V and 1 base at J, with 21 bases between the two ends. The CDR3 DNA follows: TGCAGTGCCGACGGTGGGGCGGGGGACCGGAACACTGAAGCTTTCTTT. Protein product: CSADGGAGDRNTEAFF.

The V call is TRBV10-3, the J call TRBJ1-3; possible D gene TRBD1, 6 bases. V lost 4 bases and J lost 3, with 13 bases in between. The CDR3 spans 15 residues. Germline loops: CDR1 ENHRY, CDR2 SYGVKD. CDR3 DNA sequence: TGTGCCATCAGTGCCTCGGGACACCGTGGAAACACCATATATTTT. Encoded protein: CAISASGHRGNTIYF.

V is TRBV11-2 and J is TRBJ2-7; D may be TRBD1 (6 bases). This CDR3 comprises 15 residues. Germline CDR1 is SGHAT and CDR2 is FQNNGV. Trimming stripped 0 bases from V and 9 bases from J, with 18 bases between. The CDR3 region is CASSLETGPPLWQYF. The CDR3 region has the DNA TGTGCCAGCAGCTTAGAAACAGGGCCACCTTTATGGCAGTACTTC.

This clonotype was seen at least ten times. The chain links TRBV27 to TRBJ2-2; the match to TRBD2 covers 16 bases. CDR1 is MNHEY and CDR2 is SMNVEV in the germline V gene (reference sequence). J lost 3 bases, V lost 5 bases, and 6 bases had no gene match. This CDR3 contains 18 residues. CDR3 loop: CASSLQGLAGGYTGELFF. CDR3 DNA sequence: TGTGCCAGCAGTCTCCAGGGACTAGCGGGGGGGTACACCGGGGAGCTGTTTTTT.

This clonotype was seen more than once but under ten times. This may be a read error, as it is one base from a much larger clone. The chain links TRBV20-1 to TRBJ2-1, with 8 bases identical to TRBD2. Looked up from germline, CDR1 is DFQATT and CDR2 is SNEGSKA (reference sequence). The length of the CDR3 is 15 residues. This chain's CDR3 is CSARDERETYIEQFF. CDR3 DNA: TGCAGTGCTAGAGATGAGCGGGAGACCTACATTGAGCAGTTCTTC.

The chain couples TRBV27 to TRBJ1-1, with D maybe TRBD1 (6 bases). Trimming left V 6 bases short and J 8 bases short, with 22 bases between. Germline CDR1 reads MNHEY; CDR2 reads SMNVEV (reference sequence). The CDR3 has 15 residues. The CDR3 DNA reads TGTGCCAGCAGCGCAGCCCAAGGGACACTAGAGGAAGCTTTCTTT. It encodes CASSAAQGTLEEAFF.

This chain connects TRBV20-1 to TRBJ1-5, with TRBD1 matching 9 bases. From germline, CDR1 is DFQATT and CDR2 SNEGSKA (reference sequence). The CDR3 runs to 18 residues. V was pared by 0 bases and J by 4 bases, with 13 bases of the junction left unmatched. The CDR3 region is CSARDLVQGAKGNQPQHF. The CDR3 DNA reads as TGCAGTGCTAGAGATCTGGTACAGGGGGCGAAGGGTAATCAGCCCCAGCATTTT.

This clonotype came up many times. The CDR3 nucleotides read TGTGCCAGCAGATTTGGACTAGCGGGGGCCTACGAGCAGTACTTC. This gives the protein CASRFGLAGAYEQYF. The V gene is TRBV7-2, the J gene TRBJ2-7; 13 bases align to TRBD2. Germline loops: CDR1 SGHTA, CDR2 FQGNSA. CDR3 length equals 15 residues. J gave up 2 bases and V 6 bases, and 4 bases lay outside the gene matches.

The CDR3: CASSRDRAAQPQHF. The CDR3 DNA reads TGTGCCAGCTCGCGGGACAGGGCAGCGCAGCCCCAGCATTTT. The chain uses TRBV18 and TRBJ1-5; 9 bases are shared with TRBD1. Germline values: CDR1 KGHSH, CDR2 LQKENI. Trimming removed 6 bases from V and 7 bases from J; junction bases left unmatched: 7. This CDR3 has 14 residues. Complete variable domain (other parts from reference TRBV18 and TRBJ1-5): NAGVMQNPRHLVRRRGQEARLRCSPMKGHSHVYWYRQLPEEGLKFMVYLQKENIIDESGMPKERFSAEFPKEGPSILRIQQVVRGDSAAYFCASSRDRAAQPQHFGDGTRLSIL.

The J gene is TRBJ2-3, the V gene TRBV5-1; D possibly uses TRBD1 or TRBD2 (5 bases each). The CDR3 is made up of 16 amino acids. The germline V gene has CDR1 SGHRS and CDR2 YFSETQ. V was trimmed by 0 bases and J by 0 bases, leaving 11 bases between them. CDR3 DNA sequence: TGCGCCAGCAGCTTGGAGGGACGAACTAGCACAGATACGCAGTATTTT. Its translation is CASSLEGRTSTDTQYF.

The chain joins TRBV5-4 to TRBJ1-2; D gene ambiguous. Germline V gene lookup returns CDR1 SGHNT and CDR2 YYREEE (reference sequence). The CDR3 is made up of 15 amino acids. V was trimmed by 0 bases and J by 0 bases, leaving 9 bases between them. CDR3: CASSLEGGANYGYTF. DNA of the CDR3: TGTGCCAGCAGCTTGGAGGGTGGAGCTAACTATGGCTACACCTTC. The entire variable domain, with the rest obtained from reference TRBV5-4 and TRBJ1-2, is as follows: ETGVTQSPTHLIKTRGQQVTLRCSSQSGHNTVSWYQQALGQGPQFIFQYYREEENGRGNFPPRFSGLQFPNYSSELNVNALELDDSALYLCASSLEGGANYGYTFGSGTRLTVV.

The CDR3 DNA reads as TGCAGCGTAGTACCCTCGGACAGGAACACCGGGGAGCTGTTTTTT. This gives the protein CSVVPSDRNTGELFF. The V gene is TRBV29-1, the J gene TRBJ2-2; tentatively, D is TRBD1 (6 bases). The germline V gene encodes CDR1 SQVTM and CDR2 ANQGSEA. V was cut by 6 bases and J by 1 base, with 15 bases left in between. The CDR3 runs to 15 residues.

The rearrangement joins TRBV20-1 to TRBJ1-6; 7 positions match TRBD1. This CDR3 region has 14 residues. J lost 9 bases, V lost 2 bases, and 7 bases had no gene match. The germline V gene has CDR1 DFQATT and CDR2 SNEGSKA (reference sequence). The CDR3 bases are TGCAGTGCTAGAATGGGCAGGGGGTCTTCACCCCTCCACTTT. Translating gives CSARMGRGSSPLHF.

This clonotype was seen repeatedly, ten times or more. The CDR3 loop reads CATFSQGIRSYNEQFF. CDR3 sequence (DNA): TGTGCCACATTTTCACAGGGCATCCGCTCCTACAATGAGCAGTTCTTC. This chain connects TRBV24-1 to TRBJ2-1; D is possibly TRBD1 (6 bases). V was shortened by 10 bases and J by 0 bases, with 18 bases between the two germline ends. The germline V gene encodes CDR1 KGHDR and CDR2 SFDVKD. The CDR3 has 16 amino acids.